These T cell receptor beta chains were read from a single sample in a study of blood T cell repertoires in COVID-19. Assay used: immunoSEQ multiplex PCR; TCRdb lists only in-frame clones, some missing. The sample carries some 12,000 clones, 73% recorded once. Sequencing input: peripheral blood. The source of these receptors is a human donor in a cohort sampled during active COVID-19. Both conserved end residues are part of each CDR3. Fields, in order: CDR3 length, clone size, J gene, D gene, V gene, CDR3 DNA, CDR3 protein. The D gene is left open where the match is weak. Rows may omit the clone size; those that give it use once, few, many or a size class.

>15|.|TRBJ2-7|TRBD2|TRBV4-1
TGCGCCAGCAGCCAAGAACCAGCGGGAGGCTACGAGCAGTACTTC
CASSQEPAGGYEQYF
>12|.|TRBJ2-7|TRBD1|TRBV10-3
TGTGCCATAACGGGACAGAGATTAGAGCAGTACTTC
CAITGQRLEQYF
>15|.|TRBJ2-3|.|TRBV6-6
TGTGCCAGCAGTTACTCAGGGCCAGGGTCAGATACGCAGTATTTT
CASSYSGPGSDTQYF
>17|.|TRBJ2-6|TRBD1|TRBV5-1
TGCGCCAGCAGCTCGACAGGGACAGGGTCTGGGGCCAACGTCCTGACTTTC
CASSSTGTGSGANVLTF
>15|.|TRBJ2-7|.|TRBV6-5
TGTGCCAGCACCCCCCCTGGAGGGGGCCGATACGAGCAGTACTTC
CASTPPGGGRYEQYF
>16|.|TRBJ2-7|.|TRBV3-1/TRBV3-2
TGTGCCAGCAGCCAAGTTGCGTGGTTTGCTATTCGCGAGCAGTACTTC
CASSQVAWFAIREQYF
>15|.|TRBJ2-7|.|TRBV5-1
TGCGCCAGCAGCTTTGCAAACTCAGGGTACTACGAGCAGTACTTC
CASSFANSGYYEQYF
>17|.|TRBJ2-2|.|TRBV5-1
TGCGCCAGCAGCTGGGGGCCGTCCGGGGCGAACACCGGGGAGCTGTTTTTT
CASSWGPSGANTGELFF
>15|.|TRBJ2-6|.|TRBV28
TGTGCCAGCAGCCCCGGGGGAGCTGGGGCCAACGTCCTGACTTTC
CASSPGGAGANVLTF
>15|.|TRBJ1-1|.|TRBV4-1
TGCGCCAGCAGCCAAGTCCCGGCGGGAAACACTGAAGCTTTCTTT
CASSQVPAGNTEAFF
>15|.|TRBJ2-7|.|TRBV7-9
TGTGCCAGCAGCTTAGCGCCTACAGGGTTCTACGAGCAGTACTTC
CASSLAPTGFYEQYF
>16|once|TRBJ1-4|TRBD1|TRBV25-1
TGTGCCAGCAGTGAATACAGGGGGGCAACTAATGAAAAACTGTTTTTT
CASSEYRGATNEKLFF
>13|.|TRBJ2-3|.|TRBV9
TGTGCCAGCAGCCAGGGGCTTTCAGATACGCAGTATTTT
CASSQGLSDTQYF
>15|few|TRBJ1-1|.|TRBV18
TGTGCCAGCTCACAAAGACAGGACTGGGGCACTGAAGCTTTCTTT
CASSQRQDWGTEAFF
>12|.|TRBJ1-2|TRBD1|TRBV12-3/TRBV12-4
TGTGCCAGCAGCTCGACAGGGTATGGCTACACCTTC
CASSSTGYGYTF
>15|.|TRBJ2-5|TRBD2|TRBV9
TGTGCCAGCAGCGGCGGCGGGAGGGCCTGGGAGACCCAGTACTTC
CASSGGGRAWETQYF
>15|.|TRBJ1-1|.|TRBV5-1
TGCGCCAGCAGCTTGGTTCGGGGGGTGAGTACTGAAGCTTTCTTT
CASSLVRGVSTEAFF
>15|once|TRBJ2-1|TRBD2|TRBV3-1/TRBV3-2
TGTGCCAGCAGCCTTCTAGCGGGAGTCAACAATGAGCAGTTCTTC
CASSLLAGVNNEQFF
>12|.|TRBJ2-5|.|TRBV28
TGTGCCAGCAGGGCACCTCAAGAGACCCAGTACTTC
CASRAPQETQYF
>15|.|TRBJ1-6|.|TRBV7-9
TGTGCCAGCAGCTTAGGTCGGGGAAATAATTCACCCCTCCACTTT
CASSLGRGNNSPLHF
>13|.|TRBJ2-5|.|TRBV5-1
TGCGCCAGCAGCTTCAGGGCCGGGGAGACCCAGTACTTC
CASSFRAGETQYF
>15|.|TRBJ2-7|TRBD1|TRBV19
TGTGCCAGTAGTCCCCCCGGGACAGGGTTATACGAGCAGTACTTC
CASSPPGTGLYEQYF
>17|once|TRBJ2-7|TRBD1|TRBV7-8
TGTGCCAGCAGCTTGCTGTTGTGGCAGGGGGCGTCGTTCGAGCAGTACTTC
CASSLLLWQGASFEQYF
>15|.|TRBJ2-7|TRBD1|TRBV27
TGTGCCAGCAGTTTAAAGGGACAGGGGGCCTACGAGCAGTACTTC
CASSLKGQGAYEQYF
>13|.|TRBJ2-7|TRBD1|TRBV2
TGTGCCAGCATCGGCGGACAGGGCTACGAGCAGTACTTC
CASIGGQGYEQYF
>14|.|TRBJ2-5|.|TRBV6-5
TGTGCCAGCAGGTTACGTCGGCACGGGGAGACCCAGTACTTC
CASRLRRHGETQYF
>13|.|TRBJ1-2|.|TRBV6-5
TGTGCCAGCCATGTCAGGGCATTAGATGGCTACACCTTC
CASHVRALDGYTF
>13|.|TRBJ2-2|.|TRBV2
TGTGCCAGCAGTGTCCAGGGCACCGGGGAGCTGTTTTTT
CASSVQGTGELFF
>13|.|TRBJ2-7|TRBD1|TRBV2
TGTGCCAGCAACCTGGACAGGGTCTACGAGCAGTACTTC
CASNLDRVYEQYF
>14|.|TRBJ2-1|TRBD1|TRBV7-2
TGTGCCAGCAGCTTTGGGACAGCACAGAATGAGCAGTTCTTC
CASSFGTAQNEQFF
>15|medium-sized|TRBJ2-6|.|TRBV2
TGTGCCAGCGGTTTAACATCCTCTGGGGCCAACGTCCTGACTTTC
CASGLTSSGANVLTF
>17|once|TRBJ2-4|TRBD2|TRBV18
TGTGCCAGCTCACCCCCATCCGGGACTAGCGGCCAAAACATTCAGTACTTC
CASSPPSGTSGQNIQYF
>15|.|TRBJ2-3|TRBD2|TRBV30
TGTGCCTGGAGTACCAAGAGCGGGAGGGTGGATACGCAGTATTTT
CAWSTKSGRVDTQYF
>14|.|TRBJ1-1|.|TRBV3-1/TRBV3-2
TGTGCCAGCAGCCAAGGGGGAGGGGGCACTGAAGCTTTCTTT
CASSQGGGGTEAFF
>13|.|TRBJ2-7|.|TRBV6-6
TGTGCCAGCAGTCCAAGGGGCCGGTACGAGCAGTACTTC
CASSPRGRYEQYF
>15|.|TRBJ1-3|.|TRBV5-4
TGTGCCAGCAGTTACCTCGGGAGCTCTGGAAACACCATATATTTT
CASSYLGSSGNTIYF
>15|.|TRBJ2-6|.|TRBV18
TGTGCCAGCTCACCCGTCGGGGCTGGGGCCAACGTCCTGACTTTC
CASSPVGAGANVLTF
>16|few|TRBJ2-7|TRBD1|TRBV5-1
TGCGCCAGCAGCTGGACGGGACAGACGGGGTACTACGAGCAGTACTTC
CASSWTGQTGYYEQYF